The 4 T cell receptor beta chains listed next were all sequenced from one sample in a study of radiotherapy plus CTLA-4 blockade in lung cancer (dated by TCRdb to 2016 to 2019). The library was produced with the immunoSEQ multiplex PCR assay. Imported from immuneACCESS, the table was reduced by TCRdb to in-frame sequences with V and J called. These copies leave out some clones; in studies compared against another copy, an unresolved V gene accounts for under half, and the cause of the remainder is not known. Within this sample are about 100,000 clones, with around four fifths of them counted one time only. The top ten hold around 0.8% of the sample. The starting material was peripheral blood, obtained from a patient treated with radiotherapy plus ipilimumab. All receptors derive from a human donor with non-small cell lung cancer who had stable disease on radiotherapy plus ipilimumab.

V gene TRBV6-5 combines with J gene TRBJ1-2; 10 positions agree with TRBD1. Trimming removed 6 bases from V and 7 bases from J; junction bases left unmatched: 5. Germline CDR1 MNHEY, CDR2 SVGAGI. The CDR3 is 13 residues long. CDR3 nucleotides: TGTGCCAGCAGGTCCGACAGGGGGCCTGGCTACACCTTC. Translated: CASRSDRGPGYTF.

This chain joins TRBV25-1 and TRBJ2-1, with 7 positions matching TRBD1. With V trimmed by 4 bases and J by 3 bases, 6 bases remained unmatched. The CDR3 runs to 15 residues. The germline gives CDR1 MGHDK, CDR2 SYGVNS. The CDR3 protein is CASSGDRAVYNEQFF. The DNA for the CDR3 is TGTGCCAGCAGTGGTGACAGGGCGGTCTACAATGAGCAGTTCTTC.

V gene TRBV27 combines with J gene TRBJ2-1; 9 nucleotides line up with TRBD2. CDR3 length equals 17 residues. The V segment lost 5 bases and the J segment 3 bases; nucleotides outside the gene matches: 11. CDR1 and CDR2 (germline): MNHEY, SMNVEV (reference sequence). The CDR3 nucleotides read TGTGCCAGCAGTCTACCGTCTAGCGGGACCCTCTACAATGAGCAGTTCTTC. As protein: CASSLPSSGTLYNEQFF.

CDR3 in DNA: TGTGCCAGCAGCGTAGGGCGGGGGGCATCCTACAATGAGCAGTTCTTC. It translates to CASSVGRGASYNEQFF. The chain employs TRBV9 and TRBJ2-1; 8 nucleotides match TRBD2. Germline-derived CDR1 and CDR2 are SGDLS and YYNGEE. The V gene end was trimmed by 0 bases and the J gene end by 1 base; junction bases not matched to a gene: 3. The CDR3 is 16 amino acids.